This T cell receptor beta chain was profiled in a study of technical replicates of blood from a few donors. The junction had 13 bases not matched to a gene; V was cut back by 4 bases and J by 7 bases. This CDR3 has 16 amino acids. Germline-derived CDR1 and CDR2 are ENHRY and SYGVKD. Assay used: immunoSEQ multiplex PCR; TCRdb lists only in-frame clones, some missing. The profile shows around 70,000 clones, around 95% of them singletons. The chain combines TRBV10-3 with TRBJ1-5; 7 nucleotides match TRBD1. The source is a human donor in good health. The specimen sequenced was T cells isolated from PBMCs. The CDR3 is CAISARGDSLGQPQHF. For the CDR3, the DNA is TGTGCCATCAGTGCTCGAGGGGACAGCTTGGGGCAGCCCCAGCATTTT.